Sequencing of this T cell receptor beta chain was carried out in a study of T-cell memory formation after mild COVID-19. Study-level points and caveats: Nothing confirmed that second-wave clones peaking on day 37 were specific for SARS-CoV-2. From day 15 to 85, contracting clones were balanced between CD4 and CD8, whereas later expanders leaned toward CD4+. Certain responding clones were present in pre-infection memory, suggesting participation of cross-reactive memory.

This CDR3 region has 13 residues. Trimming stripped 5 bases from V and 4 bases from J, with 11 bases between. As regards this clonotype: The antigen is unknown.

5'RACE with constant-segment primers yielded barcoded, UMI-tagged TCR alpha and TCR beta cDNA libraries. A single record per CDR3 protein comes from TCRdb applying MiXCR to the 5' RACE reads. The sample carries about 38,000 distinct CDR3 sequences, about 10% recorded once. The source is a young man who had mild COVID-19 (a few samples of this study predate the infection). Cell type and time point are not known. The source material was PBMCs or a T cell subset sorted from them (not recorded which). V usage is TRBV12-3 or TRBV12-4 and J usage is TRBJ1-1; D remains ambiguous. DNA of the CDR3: TGTGCCAGCAGTCGACTTGTGAGCACTGAAGCTTTCTTT. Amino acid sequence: CASSRLVSTEAFF.